This is a list of T cell receptor beta chains from one sample in a study of blood T cells in healthy people across ages. A single record per CDR3 protein comes from TCRdb applying MiXCR to the 5' RACE reads. The sample lists a few hundred thousand distinct CDR3 sequences; 25% to 30% were seen once. The sample was blood. All receptors derive from a woman in her seventies in good health. The CDR3 runs from the conserved cysteine through the conserved F or W. Each record gives: CDR3 protein, V gene, J gene.

CASSSGTVTQPQHF,TRBV7-2,TRBJ1-5
CSVVRGDREGFEQYF,TRBV29-1,TRBJ2-7
CATSRGKDRAGSGNTIYF,TRBV15,TRBJ1-3
CSARERGSSITDTQYF,TRBV20-1,TRBJ2-3
CASSEGQMNTGELFF,TRBV7-9,TRBJ2-2
CASSSLGRGWETQYF,TRBV7-2,TRBJ2-5
CSASGRANTGELFF,TRBV20-1,TRBJ2-2
CASTTSVTRAKNIQYF,TRBV12-3/TRBV12-4,TRBJ2-4
CSARDSSPGTASLDTQYF,TRBV20-1,TRBJ2-3
CASSLTSGPYNEQFF,TRBV5-6,TRBJ2-1
CASNFAGDRAAYF,TRBV28,TRBJ2-7
CATSAGGGRVQETQYF,TRBV24-1,TRBJ2-5
CASSFTGNTEAFF,TRBV5-1,TRBJ1-1
CASTILASGSNEQYF,TRBV28,TRBJ2-7
CASSLGDQTQYF,TRBV5-1,TRBJ2-5
CASSFSLADEQFF,TRBV7-2,TRBJ2-1
CSVSKTSGRETQYF,TRBV29-1,TRBJ2-5
CASSGGDSRNGGEQFF,TRBV5-1,TRBJ2-1
CASSPSNPGSGSYNEQFF,TRBV5-1,TRBJ2-1
CASRLTEPYEQYF,TRBV6-6,TRBJ2-7
CASSLSSFNQPQHF,TRBV7-2,TRBJ1-5
CASSESGLAGVEQFF,TRBV10-1,TRBJ2-1
CASSPYRDSYEQYF,TRBV4-2,TRBJ2-7
CASSPTGARNIQYF,TRBV7-2,TRBJ2-4
CASSLAGGPEQYF,TRBV7-2,TRBJ2-7
CSARWGTGYNEQFF,TRBV20-1,-
CSVGTDSYEQYF,TRBV29-1,TRBJ2-7
CASSFLLGETQYF,TRBV7-3,TRBJ2-5
CSVEDRFKSTEAFF,TRBV29-1,TRBJ1-1
CASRRSESSYEQYF,TRBV2,TRBJ2-7
CSVDGAQGGEKLFF,TRBV29-1,TRBJ1-4
CASSLTNYNEQFF,TRBV5-8,TRBJ2-1